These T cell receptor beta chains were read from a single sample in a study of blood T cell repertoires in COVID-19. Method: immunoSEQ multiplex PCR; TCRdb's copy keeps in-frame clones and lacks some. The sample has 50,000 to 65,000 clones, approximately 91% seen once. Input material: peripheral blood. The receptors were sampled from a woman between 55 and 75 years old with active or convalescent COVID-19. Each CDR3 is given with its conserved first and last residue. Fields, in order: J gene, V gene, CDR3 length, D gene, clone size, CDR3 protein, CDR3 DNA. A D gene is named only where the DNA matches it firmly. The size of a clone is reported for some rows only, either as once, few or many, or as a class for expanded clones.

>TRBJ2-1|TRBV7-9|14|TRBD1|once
CASSFTGGSNEQFF
TGTGCCAGCAGCTTTACAGGGGGGTCTAATGAGCAGTTCTTC
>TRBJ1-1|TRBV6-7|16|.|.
CASSYPPLQGGGEAFF
TGTGCCAGCAGTTACCCGCCCTTACAGGGCGGGGGAGAAGCTTTCTTT
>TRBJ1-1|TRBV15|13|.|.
CATSRTGNTEAFF
TGTGCCACCAGCAGGACAGGGAACACTGAAGCTTTCTTT
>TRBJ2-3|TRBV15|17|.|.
CATSRDGWGGRTDTQYF
TGTGCCACCAGCAGAGATGGGTGGGGGGGCCGGACAGATACGCAGTATTTT
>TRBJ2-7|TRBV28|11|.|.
CASSFVFEQYF
TGTGCCAGCAGTTTTGTCTTCGAGCAGTACTTC
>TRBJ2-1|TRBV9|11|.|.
CASSVEAEQFF
TGTGCCAGCAGCGTAGAAGCTGAGCAGTTCTTC
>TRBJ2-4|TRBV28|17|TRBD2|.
CATLGTSGTLAKNIQYF
TGTGCCACCCTAGGGACTAGCGGGACCCTAGCCAAAAACATTCAGTACTTC
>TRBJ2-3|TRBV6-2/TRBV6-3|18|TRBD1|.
CASSYERTTGKITDTQYF
TGTGCCAGCAGCTATGAGCGGACGACAGGGAAAATCACAGATACGCAGTATTTT
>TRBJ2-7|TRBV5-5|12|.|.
CASSFRDYEQYF
TGTGCCAGCAGCTTCAGGGATTACGAGCAGTACTTC
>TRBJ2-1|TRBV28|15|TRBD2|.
CASSRGAGGNNEQFF
TGTGCCAGCAGCCGCGGGGCGGGGGGAAACAATGAGCAGTTCTTC
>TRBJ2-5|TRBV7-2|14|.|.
CASSSQGWFETQYF
TGTGCCAGCAGCTCCCAGGGGTGGTTCGAGACCCAGTACTTC
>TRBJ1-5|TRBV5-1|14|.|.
CASSLAGGNQPQHF
TGCGCCAGCAGCTTGGCCGGGGGGAATCAGCCCCAGCATTTT
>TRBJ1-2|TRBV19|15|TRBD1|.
CASSPATGGRYGYTF
TGTGCCAGTAGTCCGGCGACAGGGGGACGCTATGGCTACACCTTC
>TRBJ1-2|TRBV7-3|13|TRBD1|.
CASSFDRGGGYTF
TGTGCCAGCAGCTTTGACAGGGGTGGCGGCTACACCTTC
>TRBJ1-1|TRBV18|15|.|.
CASSPRGLSNTEAFF
TGTGCCAGCTCACCACGAGGATTATCGAACACTGAAGCTTTCTTT
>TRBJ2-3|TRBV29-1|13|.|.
CSVGVREADTQYF
TGCAGCGTTGGGGTTAGGGAGGCAGATACGCAGTATTTT
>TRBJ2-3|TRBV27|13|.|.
CASSLPGEDTQYF
TGTGCCAGCAGTTTGCCCGGGGAAGATACGCAGTATTTT
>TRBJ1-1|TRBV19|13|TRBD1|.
CASSSTGGTEAFF
TGTGCCAGTAGTTCTACAGGGGGCACTGAAGCTTTCTTT
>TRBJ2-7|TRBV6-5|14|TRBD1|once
CASSIDRANYEQYF
TGTGCCAGCAGTATTGACAGGGCCAACTACGAGCAGTACTTC
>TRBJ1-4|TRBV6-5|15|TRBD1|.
CASRDRDGTNEKLFF
TGTGCCAGCAGGGACAGGGACGGAACTAATGAAAAACTGTTTTTT
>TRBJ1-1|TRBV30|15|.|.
CAWSVTSRGNTEAFF
TGTGCCTGGAGTGTCACAAGTCGGGGGAACACTGAAGCTTTCTTT